A single T cell receptor beta chain is shown here with its context. Per the original methods: Using reference gene primer amplification, nucleated cell counts were estimated. Sequencing was performed with immunoSEQ multiplex PCR; in TCRdb, only in-frame clones are kept and a portion is missing. The V and J calls and clone size were taken over from that table, and D and trimming were inferred from the DNA. The top ten hold about an eighth of the sample, which has some 130,000 clones, roughly nine tenths seen once. The data stem from a study of blood T cell repertoires in COVID-19. As for the study in general: Acute and convalescent COVID-19 samples came from the United States, Italy and Spain. The cDNA or gDNA used as material had been derived from T cells, B-cell-depleted T cells, or PBMCs.

CDR3 length equals 15 residues. The germline gives CDR1 SGHKS, CDR2 YYEKEE (reference sequence). V lost 3 bases and J lost 7; bases outside the gene matches: 5. Seattle patients were enrolled during active infection and followed longitudinally. Material: peripheral blood. V usage is TRBV5-5 and J usage is TRBJ2-2, with 11 bases lining up with TRBD2. The TCR originated in a woman in her 70s with COVID-19, enrolled during active disease. CDR3 nucleotide sequence: TGTGCCAGCAGCTGGGACGGGACTAGCGGCGGGGAGCTGTTTTTT. It encodes CASSWDGTSGGELFF.